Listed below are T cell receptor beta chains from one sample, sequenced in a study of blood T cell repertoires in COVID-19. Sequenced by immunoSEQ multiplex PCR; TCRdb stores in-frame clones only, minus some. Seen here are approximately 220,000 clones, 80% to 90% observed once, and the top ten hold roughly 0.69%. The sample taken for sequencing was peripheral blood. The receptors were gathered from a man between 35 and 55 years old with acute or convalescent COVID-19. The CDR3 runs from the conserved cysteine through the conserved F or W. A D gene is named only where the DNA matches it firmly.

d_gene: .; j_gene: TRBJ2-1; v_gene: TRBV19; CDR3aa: CASSIDRGTEVLHEQFF
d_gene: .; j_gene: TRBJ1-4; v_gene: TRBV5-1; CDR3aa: CASSLGQRPPTNEKLFF
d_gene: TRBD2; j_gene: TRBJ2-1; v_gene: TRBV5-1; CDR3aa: CASSLARLAGWSSYNEQFF
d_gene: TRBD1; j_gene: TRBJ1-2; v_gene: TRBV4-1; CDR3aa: CASSHMTGGQGYTF
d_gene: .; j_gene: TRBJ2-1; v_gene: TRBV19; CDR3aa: CASSNTGDWLF
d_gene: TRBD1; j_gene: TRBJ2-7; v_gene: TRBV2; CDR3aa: CASSGTGAPGEQYF
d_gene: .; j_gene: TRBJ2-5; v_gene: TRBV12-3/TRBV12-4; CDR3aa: CASSLSETQYF
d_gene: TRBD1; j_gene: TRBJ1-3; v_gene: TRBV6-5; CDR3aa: CASRDREGGNTIYF
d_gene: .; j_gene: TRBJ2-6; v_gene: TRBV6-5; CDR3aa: CASSRQHSGANVLTF
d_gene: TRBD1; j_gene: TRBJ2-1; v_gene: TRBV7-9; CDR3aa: CASSLGQGSYNEQFF
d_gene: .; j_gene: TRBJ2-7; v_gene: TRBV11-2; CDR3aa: CASSLADKNYEQYF
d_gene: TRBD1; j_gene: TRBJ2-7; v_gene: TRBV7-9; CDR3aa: CASSLYLGTETYEQYF
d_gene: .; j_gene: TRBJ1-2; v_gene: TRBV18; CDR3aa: CASSPPTVRGSYGYTF
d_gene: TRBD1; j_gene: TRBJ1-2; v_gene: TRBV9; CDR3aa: CASSVDGGGYYGYTF
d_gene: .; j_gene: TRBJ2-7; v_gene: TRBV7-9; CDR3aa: CASIGVRSYEQYF
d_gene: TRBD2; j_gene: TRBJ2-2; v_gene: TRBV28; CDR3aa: CASSPHRLSGAGELFF
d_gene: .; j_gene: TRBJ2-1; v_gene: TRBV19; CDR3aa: CASSIDKRVHVF
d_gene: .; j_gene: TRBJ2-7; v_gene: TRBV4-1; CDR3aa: CASSHVGQDPSYEQYF
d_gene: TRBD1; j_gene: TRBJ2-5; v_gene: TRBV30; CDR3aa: CAWRIQGGETQYF
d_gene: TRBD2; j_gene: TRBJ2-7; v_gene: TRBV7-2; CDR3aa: CASSIKTSGKYEQYF
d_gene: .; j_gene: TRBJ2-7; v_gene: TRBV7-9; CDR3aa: CASSLGPVPYEQYF
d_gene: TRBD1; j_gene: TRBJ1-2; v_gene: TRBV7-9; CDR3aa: CASSLSPGGFGYTF
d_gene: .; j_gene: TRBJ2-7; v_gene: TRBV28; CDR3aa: CASSPLPGAGYEQYF
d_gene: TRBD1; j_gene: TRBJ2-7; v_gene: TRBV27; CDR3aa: CASSDSGQGNYEQYF
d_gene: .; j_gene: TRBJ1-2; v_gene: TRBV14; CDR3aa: CASSPPGQVLYGYTF
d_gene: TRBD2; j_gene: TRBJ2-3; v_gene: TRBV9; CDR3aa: CASSFGLAGARTDTQYF
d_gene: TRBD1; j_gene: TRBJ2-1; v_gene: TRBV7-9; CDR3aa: CASSSTGNSYNEQFF
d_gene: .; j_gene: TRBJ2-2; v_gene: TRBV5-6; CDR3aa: CASSENTGELFF
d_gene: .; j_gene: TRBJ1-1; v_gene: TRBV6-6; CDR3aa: CASSGGSQLIPLEMNTEAFF